The 21 T cell receptor beta chains given below trace back to one sample, sequenced in a study of beta chain features in type 1 diabetes. General observations from the study: People with Type 1 diabetes carried modestly yet significantly shorter TCRB CDR3s in all four CD4+ subsets.

The whole isolated RNA underwent reverse transcription, so sequencing captured expressed TCRB transcripts. Measured with immunoSEQ multiplex PCR; TCRdb has only the in-frame clones, and not every one. The sample lists 150,000 to 200,000 clones, 6.5% to 8.5% occurring once. These receptors are not linked to any known antigen. What was sequenced was central memory CD4+ T cells from blood. These receptors were taken from a man between 18 and 35 years old with type 1 diabetes.

This clone was observed a handful of times. The V gene is TRBV6-4, the J gene TRBJ1-1, with D unresolved. The CDR3 is 14 amino acids. The germline V gene has CDR1 MRHNA and CDR2 SNTAGT. V was cut by 0 bases and J by 1 base, with 6 bases left in between. The CDR3 spells CASSDSSENTEAFF. The CDR3 bases are TGTGCCAGCAGTGACTCTTCAGAGAACACTGAAGCTTTCTTT.

V is TRBV5-4 and J is TRBJ1-1; D is perhaps TRBD1 (5 bases). Germline V lookup: CDR1 SGHNT, CDR2 YYREEE (reference sequence). This CDR3 is built from 13 residues. V was clipped by 4 bases and J by 1 base, with 8 bases between them. The CDR3 DNA is TGTGCCAGCAGCGTCCAGGGGAACACTGAAGCTTTCTTT. Translation: CASSVQGNTEAFF.

The rearrangement joins TRBV5-4 to TRBJ1-1; D perhaps matches TRBD1 (6 bases). There are 16 residues in the CDR3. In germline, CDR1 is SGHNT, CDR2 YYREEE (reference sequence). V lost 0 bases and J lost 0, with 12 bases in between. The CDR3 DNA reads as TGTGCCAGCAGCTTGGACGGGGGGCTCTTGAACACTGAAGCTTTCTTT. Protein: CASSLDGGLLNTEAFF.

This rearrangement joins TRBV5-1 to TRBJ2-7, with TRBD2 identical over 11 bases. The CDR3 sequence is 16 residues long. V lost 7 bases and J lost 2; bases outside the gene matches: 11. Germline CDR1 is SGHRS and CDR2 is YFSETQ. The DNA for the CDR3 is TGCGCCAGCCCACCGCCTAGCGGGGGGTCGCCCTACGAGCAGTACTTC. This encodes CASPPPSGGSPYEQYF.

This clone has more than one count but fewer than ten. This rearrangement joins TRBV30 to TRBJ2-1, with 10 nucleotides matching TRBD2. With 2 bases clipped from V and 0 bases from J, the junction kept 4 bases outside the gene matches. CDR3 length: 16 amino acids. Germline assignment: CDR1 GTSNPN and CDR2 SVGIG (reference sequence). CDR3 nucleotides: TGTGCCTGGAGTCGACTAGCGGGTAGCTCCTACAATGAGCAGTTCTTC. It yields the protein CAWSRLAGSSYNEQFF.

In this sample, this clone turned up many times. V gene TRBV7-9 combines with J gene TRBJ1-1, with a weak D call TRBD1 (6 bases). The CDR3 covers 14 residues. V lost 6 bases and J 1 base, leaving 12 bases between the germline ends. Germline-derived CDR1 and CDR2 are SEHNR and FQNEAQ (reference sequence). The CDR3 protein is CASRSDRKNTEAFF. In nucleotides, the CDR3 is TGTGCCAGCAGATCGGACAGAAAGAACACTGAAGCTTTCTTT.

V usage is TRBV5-1 and J usage is TRBJ2-3; D not certain. Germline loops: CDR1 SGHRS, CDR2 YFSETQ. The CDR3 has 14 residues. V shed 0 bases and J shed 0 bases, with 5 bases lying between them. The CDR3 DNA is TGCGCCAGCAGCTTGGACAGAAGCACAGATACGCAGTATTTT. Protein product: CASSLDRSTDTQYF.

This clone has a handful of counts. The chain carries TRBV21-1 and TRBJ2-7; TRBD1 is the table's D call and was not checked against the DNA. TRBV21-1 is annotated as a pseudogene. The CDR3 sequence is 14 residues long. The CDR3: CAIRFGTGEYEQYF. CDR3 coding DNA: TGTGCCATAAGATTCGGGACAGGAGAATACGAGCAGTACTTC.

In this sample, this clone turned up a few times. V usage is TRBV20-1 and J usage is TRBJ2-1; no clear D. The CDR3 has 11 amino acids. The V end lost 8 bases, the J end lost 8 bases, and 13 bases lay between the germline ends. The V gene's germline CDR1 is DFQATT and CDR2 SNEGSKA (reference sequence). CDR3 sequence reads: CSPSKSDEQFF. The CDR3, as DNA: TGCAGTCCCTCGAAGTCGGATGAGCAGTTCTTC.

This clone turned up a few times. CDR3 loop: CAWRPLAGVETQYF. CDR3 coding DNA: TGTGCCTGGAGGCCCCTAGCGGGGGTAGAGACCCAGTACTTC. The V call is TRBV30, the J call TRBJ2-5, with 10 nucleotides matching TRBD2. V shed 3 bases and J 4 bases; nucleotides not matched to a gene: 5. The germline gives CDR1 GTSNPN, CDR2 SVGIG (reference sequence). This CDR3 has 14 residues.

The table lists this clone with many counts. The chain combines TRBV2 with TRBJ2-5; no clear D gene. CDR3 size: 12 residues. Germline values: CDR1 SNHLY, CDR2 FYNNEI. V shed 5 bases and J shed 0 bases, with 4 bases lying between them. The CDR3 region is CASSSNQETQYF. The DNA of the CDR3 is TGTGCCAGCAGTTCCAACCAAGAGACCCAGTACTTC.

In this sample, this clone turned up a few times. The CDR3 DNA reads as TGTGCCAGCTCACCATCCGCAGATACGCAGTATTTT. Translated, it gives CASSPSADTQYF. The V and J genes are TRBV18 and TRBJ2-3; D call uncertain. The CDR3 totals 12 residues. Trimming removed 2 bases at V and 4 bases at J, with 4 bases between. Germline lookup yields CDR1 KGHSH and CDR2 LQKENI. The entire variable domain, with the rest obtained from reference TRBV18 and TRBJ2-3, is as follows: NAGVMQNPRHLVRRRGQEARLRCSPMKGHSHVYWYRQLPEEGLKFMVYLQKENIIDESGMPKERFSAEFPKEGPSILRIQQVVRGDSAAYFCASSPSADTQYFGPGTRLTVL.

This rearrangement joins TRBV5-4 to TRBJ2-7, with D maybe TRBD1 (5 bases). V was clipped by 4 bases and J by 4 bases, with 12 bases between them. CDR1 SGHNT and CDR2 YYREEE come from the germline V gene (reference sequence). There are 13 residues in the CDR3. Here the CDR3 reads CASSLGTGYEQYF. Here the CDR3 DNA reads TGTGCCAGCAGCCTTGGAACAGGATACGAGCAGTACTTC.

V is TRBV9 and J is TRBJ1-2; D not resolved. V was cut by 1 base and J by 4 bases, with 11 bases left in between. This CDR3 contains 14 residues. Germline V gives CDR1 SGDLS, CDR2 YYNGEE. The CDR3 sequence: CASSVTDTVYGYTF. The CDR3 region has the DNA TGTGCCAGCAGCGTAACAGACACGGTCTATGGCTACACCTTC.

V and J are TRBV5-1 and TRBJ2-1, with D perhaps matching TRBD1 (6 bases). The CDR3 runs to 14 residues. CDR1 and CDR2 (germline): SGHRS, YFSETQ. Trimming stripped 0 bases from V and 8 bases from J, with 12 bases between. The CDR3 DNA follows: TGCGCCAGCAGCTTGGGGCCAGAGGGGGATGAGCAGTTCTTC. This translates into CASSLGPEGDEQFF.

The chain uses TRBV9 and TRBJ2-7, with 10 bases aligning to TRBD2. This CDR3 spans 14 amino acids. The junction had 7 bases not matched to a gene; V was cut back by 4 bases and J by 6 bases. Germline CDR1 and CDR2: SGDLS and YYNGEE. The DNA of the CDR3 is TGTGCCAGCAGCCCTAGCGGGAGAGCGCTCGAGCAGTACTTC. Translation gives CASSPSGRALEQYF.

This clone was observed at least ten times. This chain connects TRBV28 to TRBJ2-7; TRBD1 might be the D (5 bases). With 8 bases removed from V and 0 bases from J, the gap between germline ends came to 11 bases. The CDR3 runs 13 residues. Looked up from germline, CDR1 is MDHEN and CDR2 is SYDVKM. CDR3 bases: TGTGCCAGCGCATCCGACAGCTCCTACGAGCAGTACTTC. This encodes CASASDSSYEQYF.

The chain recombines TRBV11-2 with TRBJ2-4, with TRBD1 matching 7 bases. V was clipped by 2 bases and J by 15 bases; unmatched bases: 4. The CDR3 has 11 amino acids. Germline V gene data show CDR1 as SGHAT and CDR2 as FQNNGV. The CDR3 nucleotides read TGTGCCAGCAGCTTAAGGGGGCGGGTGTACTTC. Encoded protein: CASSLRGRVYF.

V usage is TRBV4-3 and J usage is TRBJ1-2, with D unclear. This CDR3 contains 13 residues. Trimming stripped 3 bases from V and 7 bases from J, with 12 bases between. Germline loops: CDR1 LGHNA, CDR2 YSLEER. CDR3 bases: TGCGCCAGCAGCCAGGAACCGGGTTCTGGCTACACCTTC. Residues: CASSQEPGSGYTF.

The rearrangement joins TRBV7-8 to TRBJ1-3; D unclear. Germline V gene sequence: CDR1 SGHVS, CDR2 FQNEAQ. The CDR3 has 16 residues. V was shortened by 2 bases and J by 2 bases, with 13 bases between the two germline ends. CDR3: CASSLLWGGPGNTIYF. The CDR3 DNA follows: TGTGCCAGCAGCTTATTATGGGGAGGGCCTGGAAACACCATATATTTT.

This clone was observed a few times. Additional DNA sequences in this sample encode the identical CDR3. This chain joins TRBV5-1 and TRBJ1-1, with D uncertain. Germline CDR1 SGHRS, CDR2 YFSETQ. This CDR3 comprises 13 residues. Trimming removed 4 bases from V and 5 bases from J, with 12 bases in between. In DNA form, the CDR3 reads TGCGCCAGCAGCCCCCGAGGAGGGACTGAAGCTTTCTTT. Amino acid sequence: CASSPRGGTEAFF.